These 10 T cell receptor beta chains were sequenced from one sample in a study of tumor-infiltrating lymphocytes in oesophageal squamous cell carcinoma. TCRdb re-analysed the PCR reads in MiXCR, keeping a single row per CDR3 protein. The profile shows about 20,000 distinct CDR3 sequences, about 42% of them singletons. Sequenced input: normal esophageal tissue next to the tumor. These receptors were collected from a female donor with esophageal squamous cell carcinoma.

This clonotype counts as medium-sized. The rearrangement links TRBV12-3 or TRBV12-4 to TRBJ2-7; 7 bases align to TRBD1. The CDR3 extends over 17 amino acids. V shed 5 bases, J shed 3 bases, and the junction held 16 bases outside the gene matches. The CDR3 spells CASSDHLRQGQYYEQYF. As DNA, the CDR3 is TGTGCCAGCAGTGACCACCTCCGACAGGGTCAGTACTACGAGCAGTACTTC.

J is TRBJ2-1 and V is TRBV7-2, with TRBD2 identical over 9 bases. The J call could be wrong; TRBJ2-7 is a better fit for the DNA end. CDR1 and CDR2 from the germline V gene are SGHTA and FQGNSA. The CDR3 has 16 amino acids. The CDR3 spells CASSLATSGSSYEQYF. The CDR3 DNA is TGTGCCAGCAGCTTAGCGACTAGCGGTAGCTCCTACGAGCAGTACTTC.

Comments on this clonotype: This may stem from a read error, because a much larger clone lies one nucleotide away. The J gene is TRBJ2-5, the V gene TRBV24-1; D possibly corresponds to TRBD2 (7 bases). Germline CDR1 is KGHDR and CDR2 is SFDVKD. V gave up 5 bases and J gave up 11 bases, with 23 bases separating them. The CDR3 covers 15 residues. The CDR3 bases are TGTGCCACCAGTGGGGGGGGGCCGGTCTACAATGAGCAGTACTTC. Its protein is CATSGGGPVYNEQYF.

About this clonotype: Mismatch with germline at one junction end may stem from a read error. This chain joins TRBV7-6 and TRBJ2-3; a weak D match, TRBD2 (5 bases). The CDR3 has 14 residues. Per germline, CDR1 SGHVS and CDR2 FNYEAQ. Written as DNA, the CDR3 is TGTGCTAGCAGCTCCCGATCGTTCACCGGGGAGCTGTATTTT. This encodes CASSSRSFTGELYF.

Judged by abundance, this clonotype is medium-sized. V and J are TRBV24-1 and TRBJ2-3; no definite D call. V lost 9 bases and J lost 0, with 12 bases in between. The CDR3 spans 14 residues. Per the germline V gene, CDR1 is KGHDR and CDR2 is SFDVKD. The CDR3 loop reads CATARSSSTDTQYF. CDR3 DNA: TGTGCCACCGCCCGATCCTCTAGCACAGATACGCAGTATTTT.

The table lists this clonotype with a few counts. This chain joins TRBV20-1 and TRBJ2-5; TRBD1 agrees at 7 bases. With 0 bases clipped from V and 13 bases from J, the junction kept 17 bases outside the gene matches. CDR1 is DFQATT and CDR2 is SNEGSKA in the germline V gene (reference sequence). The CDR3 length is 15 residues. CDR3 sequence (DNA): TGCAGTGCTAGAGATGGTTCGGGACAGACCCCCGTCTGGTACTTC. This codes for CSARDGSGQTPVWYF.

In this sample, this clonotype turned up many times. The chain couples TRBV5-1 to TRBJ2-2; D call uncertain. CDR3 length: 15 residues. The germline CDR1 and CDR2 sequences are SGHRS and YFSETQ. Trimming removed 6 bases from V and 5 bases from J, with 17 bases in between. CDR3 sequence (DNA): TGCGCCAGCACCTTCTCGGGTCTGGGTACCGGGGAGCTGTTTTTT. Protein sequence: CASTFSGLGTGELFF.

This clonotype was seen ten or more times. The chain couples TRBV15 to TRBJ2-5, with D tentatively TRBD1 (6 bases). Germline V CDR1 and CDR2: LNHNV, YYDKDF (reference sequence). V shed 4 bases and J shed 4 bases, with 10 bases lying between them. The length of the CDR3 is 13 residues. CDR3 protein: CATSTQQGETQYF. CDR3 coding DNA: TGTGCCACCAGCACCCAACAGGGAGAGACCCAGTACTTC.

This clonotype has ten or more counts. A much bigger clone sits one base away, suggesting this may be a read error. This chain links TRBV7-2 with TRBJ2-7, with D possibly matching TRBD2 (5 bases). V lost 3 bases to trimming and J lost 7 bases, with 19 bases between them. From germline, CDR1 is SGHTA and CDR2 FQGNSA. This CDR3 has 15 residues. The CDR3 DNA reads TGTGCCAGCAGCTTTGGGGTAATTTCGGGATTTGAGCAGTACTTC. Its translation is CASSFGVISGFEQYF.

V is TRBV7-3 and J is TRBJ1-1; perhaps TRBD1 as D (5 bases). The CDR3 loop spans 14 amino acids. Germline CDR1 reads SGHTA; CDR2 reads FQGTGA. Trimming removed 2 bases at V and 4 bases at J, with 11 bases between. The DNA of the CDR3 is TGTGCCAGCAGCTTACAGGGCGGGGTCACTGAAGCTTTCTTT. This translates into CASSLQGGVTEAFF.